The 14 T cell receptor beta chains reported below all come from one sample, sequenced in a study of identical twins. TCRdb re-analysed the 5' RACE reads in MiXCR, keeping a single row per CDR3 protein. The sample holds 450,000 to 650,000 distinct CDR3 sequences, roughly 15% seen once. The data also belong to a second study, concerning yellow fever vaccine responses in identical twins.

Sequencing was carried out using CD4+ T cells sorted from blood. The receptors come from a woman under 30 in good health.

The rearrangement joins TRBV12-3 or TRBV12-4 to TRBJ2-1; the D gene is possibly TRBD1 (5 bases). V lost 3 bases, J lost 0 bases, and 12 bases lay in between. The CDR3 runs to 16 residues. CDR3 DNA: TGTGCCAGCAGTTTTCGTGGACAAAGCTCCTACAATGAGCAGTTCTTC. Amino acid sequence: CASSFRGQSSYNEQFF.

V is TRBV4-1 and J is TRBJ2-1; no clear D. The germline gives CDR1 MGHRA, CDR2 YSYEKL. The CDR3 is made up of 14 amino acids. Trimming left V 4 bases short and J 4 bases short, with 11 bases between. CDR3 coding DNA: TGCGCCAGCAGCCCCGATCTGTGGTACAATGAGCAGTTCTTC. Its protein product is CASSPDLWYNEQFF.

The rearrangement links TRBV2 to TRBJ2-3, with TRBD2 matching 12 bases. From germline, CDR1 is SNHLY and CDR2 FYNNEI. J lost 2 bases, V lost 4 bases, and 4 bases had no gene match. The CDR3 sequence is 16 residues long. DNA of the CDR3: TGTGCCAGCAGTGGTACTAGCGGGAGGACCACAGATACGCAGTATTTT. Protein: CASSGTSGRTTDTQYF.

V usage is TRBV2 and J usage is TRBJ2-1, with 7 bases aligning to TRBD2. CDR1 is SNHLY, CDR2 FYNNEI, per germline. The junction had 14 bases not matched to a gene; V was cut back by 7 bases and J by 2 bases. The CDR3 spans 17 residues. In DNA form, the CDR3 reads TGTGCCAGCACTATAATCCGCCCGGGACTAACCTACAATGAGCAGTTCTTC. Amino acid sequence: CASTIIRPGLTYNEQFF. Filled out from reference TRBV2 and TRBJ2-1, the complete variable domain reads EPEVTQTPSHQVTQMGQEVILRCVPISNHLYFYWYRQILGQKVEFLVSFYNNEISEKSEIFDDQFSVERPDGSNFTLKIRSTKLEDSAMYFCASTIIRPGLTYNEQFFGPGTRLTVL.

In its sample, this clonotype was seen once. The V gene is TRBV29-1, the J gene TRBJ2-3; D gene unclear. CDR3 size: 13 residues. V was shortened by 6 bases and J by 2 bases, with 12 bases between the two germline ends. CDR1 SQVTM and CDR2 ANQGSEA come from the germline V gene. The CDR3 is CSVNLLITDTQYF. The CDR3 coding sequence is TGCAGCGTAAACCTCTTGATCACAGATACGCAGTATTTT.

This clonotype has a handful of counts. The genes are TRBV12-3 or TRBV12-4 and TRBJ2-7, with 9 bases aligning to TRBD2. This CDR3 has 15 amino acids. The V and J ends lost 6 bases and 2 bases, in that order; junction bases with no gene match: 8. CDR3 amino acids: CASSPSAGGPYEQYF. The CDR3 DNA sequence: TGTGCCAGCAGCCCCTCGGCGGGAGGGCCCTACGAGCAGTACTTC.

This clonotype has more than one count but fewer than ten. The V and J genes are TRBV5-1 and TRBJ1-1; no reliable D call. Germline V gene lookup returns CDR1 SGHRS and CDR2 YFSETQ. V was pared by 2 bases and J by 6 bases, with 11 bases between. This CDR3 is built from 13 residues. This CDR3 reads CASSLTIGAEAFF. The CDR3 bases are TGCGCCAGCAGCTTAACGATTGGGGCTGAAGCTTTCTTT. The entire variable domain, with the rest obtained from reference TRBV5-1 and TRBJ1-1, is as follows: KAGVTQTPRYLIKTRGQQVTLSCSPISGHRSVSWYQQTPGQGLQFLFEYFSETQRNKGNFPGRFSGRQFSNSRSEMNVSTLELGDSALYLCASSLTIGAEAFFGQGTRLTVV.

This clonotype has more than one count but fewer than ten. The chain carries TRBV7-8 and TRBJ2-1; 8 bases are shared with TRBD2. Germline V gives CDR1 SGHVS, CDR2 FQNEAQ. With V trimmed by 6 bases and J by 3 bases, 10 bases remained unmatched. This CDR3 region has 16 residues. The DNA for the CDR3 is TGTGCCAGCAGTCAAATTAGCGGGACTTTCTACAATGAGCAGTTCTTC. It translates to CASSQISGTFYNEQFF.

This clonotype was counted between two and nine times. This CDR3 reads CASSYSSSLVGETQYF. For the CDR3, the DNA is TGTGCCAGCAGTTACTCGAGTAGCCTTGTTGGGGAGACCCAGTACTTC. V is TRBV6-5 and J is TRBJ2-5, with no clear D. The CDR3 length is 16 residues. In germline, CDR1 is MNHEY, CDR2 SVGAGI. V lost 0 bases and J 5 bases, leaving 16 bases between the germline ends.

The chain is built from TRBV28 and TRBJ2-1; no clear D gene. The CDR3 has 12 residues. Germline CDR1 reads MDHEN; CDR2 reads SYDVKM. Trimming stripped 6 bases from V and 9 bases from J, with 12 bases between. The CDR3 nucleotides are TGTGCCAGCAGCCCACAGATTTTTGAGCAGTTCTTC. Its protein product is CASSPQIFEQFF.

In this sample, this clonotype turned up a few times. The CDR3 nucleotides read TGTGCCAGCAGCCGGCCTGGGGGATTTGAAGCTTTCTTT. It translates to CASSRPGGFEAFF. The chain has TRBV5-5 and TRBJ1-1; D is possibly TRBD1 (5 bases). The V end lost 4 bases, the J end lost 7 bases, and 14 bases lay between the germline ends. Germline assignment: CDR1 SGHKS and CDR2 YYEKEE (reference sequence). The CDR3 is 13 residues long.

Only a few counts were recorded for this clonotype. The chain couples TRBV28 to TRBJ2-1, with D perhaps TRBD1 (6 bases). CDR1 is MDHEN and CDR2 is SYDVKM in the germline V gene. The germline V and J ends were trimmed by 5 bases and 6 bases, with 20 bases remaining between them. CDR3 length: 16 amino acids. The CDR3 region is CASSPTGTRSRNEQFF. The CDR3, as DNA: TGTGCCAGCAGTCCGACAGGAACCCGGAGTCGCAATGAGCAGTTCTTC.

The chain couples TRBV7-3 to TRBJ2-7; no reliable D call. The CDR3 spans 13 residues. Germline V gene lookup returns CDR1 SGHTA and CDR2 FQGTGA. The V end lost 5 bases, the J end lost 6 bases, and 14 bases lay between the germline ends. The DNA of the CDR3 is TGTGCCAGCAGCACAACCGGCGCTCGCGAGCAGTACTTC. Translated: CASSTTGAREQYF.

This clonotype was found a few times. The rearrangement uses TRBV7-9 and TRBJ1-2; 7 bases are shared with TRBD1. Looked up from germline, CDR1 is SEHNR and CDR2 is FQNEAQ (reference sequence). The junction had 6 bases not matched to a gene; V was cut back by 5 bases and J by 0 bases. CDR3 size: 15 residues. The CDR3 nucleotides read TGTGCCAGCAGCGATGGACAGGCGCCTAACTATGGCTACACCTTC. Encoded protein: CASSDGQAPNYGYTF.